Below are 22 T cell receptor beta chains sequenced from a single sample in a study of post-analysis software for immune sequencing data. Study-level findings and limits: Roughly five TRBV segments, including TRBV5-6, TRBV5-1 and TRBV20-1, were more frequent in patients than controls.

These receptors are not linked to any known antigen. Unique molecular identifiers were built into the TCR beta cDNA libraries. TCRdb redid the calling of the PCR reads with MiXCR, one entry per CDR3 protein. Among about 190,000 distinct CDR3 sequences listed, roughly 30% were seen once. The specimen was blood. The receptors were sampled from a girl aged 2-17 years with multiple sclerosis.

This clonotype was picked up many times. J is TRBJ2-1 and V is TRBV9; 8 bases line up with TRBD2. Germline V lookup: CDR1 SGDLS, CDR2 YYNGEE. After removal of 0 bases from V and 0 bases from J, the junction contained 8 bases not matched to a gene. CDR3 length: 18 amino acids. CDR3 nucleotides: TGTGCCAGCAGCGTAGAAGCGGGGGCCCTATCCTCCTACAATGAGCAGTTCTTC. Translating gives CASSVEAGALSSYNEQFF.

This clonotype has a single count. This clone may be a read error of a much larger clone one base away. The chain combines TRBV4-1 with TRBJ1-2; D is ambiguous. The germline CDR1 and CDR2 sequences are MGHRA and YSYEKL. This CDR3 comprises 14 residues. The CDR3 nucleotides are TGCGTCAGCACCAGCGCCCCCGGGAAATATGGCTACACCTTC. Its translation: CVSTSAPGKYGYTF.

The sample holds a few counts of this clonotype. V usage is TRBV2 and J usage is TRBJ2-1; the D gene is possibly TRBD2 (5 bases). Per the germline V gene, CDR1 is SNHLY and CDR2 is FYNNEI. The V gene lost 6 bases and the J gene lost 8 bases, with 11 bases spanning the gap. The CDR3 consists of 12 residues. CDR3 DNA: TGTGCCAGCAGGACGAGGGTCGATGAGCAGTTCTTC. It is translated as CASRTRVDEQFF.

This clonotype was counted only a few times. The gene calls are TRBV20-1 and TRBJ2-6; D is unresolved. The germline gives CDR1 DFQATT, CDR2 SNEGSKA (reference sequence). CDR3 size: 14 residues. The CDR3 sequence: CNARSTSGANVLTF. CDR3 bases: TGCAATGCAAGATCTACCTCTGGGGCCAACGTCCTGACTTTC.

This clonotype was counted once. One junction end disagrees with the germline gene, perhaps due to a read error. DNA for the CDR3: TGTGCCAACAGCTTACTGAGCGGGGGTCCGGATGAGCAGTTCTTC. Its translation: CANSLLSGGPDEQFF. The chain links TRBV7-9 to TRBJ2-1, with 8 bases aligning to TRBD2. Germline V gene lookup returns CDR1 SEHNR and CDR2 FQNEAQ (reference sequence). The CDR3 runs to 15 residues. The full variable domain, its missing parts supplied by reference TRBV7-9 and TRBJ2-1, is DTGVSQNPRHKITKRGQNVTFRCDPISEHNRLYWYRQTLGQGPEFLTYFQNEAQLEKSRLLSDRFSAERPKGSFSTLEIQRTEQGDSAMYLCANSLLSGGPDEQFFGPGTRLTVL.

The chain carries TRBV5-1 and TRBJ2-1; D is uncertain. Germline values: CDR1 SGHRS, CDR2 YFSETQ. This CDR3 comprises 13 residues. V lost 4 bases and J lost 5, with 10 bases in between. The CDR3 protein is CASSVERNNEQFF. CDR3 nucleotide sequence: TGCGCCAGCAGCGTCGAACGGAACAATGAGCAGTTCTTC. Using reference TRBV5-1 and TRBJ2-1 for the parts outside the CDR3, the full variable domain is KAGVTQTPRYLIKTRGQQVTLSCSPISGHRSVSWYQQTPGQGLQFLFEYFSETQRNKGNFPGRFSGRQFSNSRSEMNVSTLELGDSALYLCASSVERNNEQFFGPGTRLTVL.

The V call is TRBV6-1, the J call TRBJ2-7; D is unresolved. V lost 2 bases and J lost 0, with 2 bases in between. In germline, CDR1 is MNHNS, CDR2 SASEGT. CDR3 length: 12 amino acids. CDR3 nucleotides: TGTGCCAGCAGTGAATTCTCCTACGAGCAGTACTTC. This sequence encodes CASSEFSYEQYF.

In this sample, this clonotype turned up a few times. This chain's CDR3 is CSARTGQGFNSPLHF. In DNA, the CDR3 is TGCAGTGCTAGAACGGGACAGGGGTTCAATTCACCCCTCCACTTT. V and J are TRBV20-1 and TRBJ1-6, with TRBD1 identical over 10 bases. The CDR3 totals 15 residues. V shed 2 bases and J 7 bases; nucleotides not matched to a gene: 5. Per the germline V gene, CDR1 is DFQATT and CDR2 is SNEGSKA (reference sequence).

This clonotype was seen repeatedly, ten times or more. This chain links TRBV5-1 with TRBJ2-7, with D perhaps assigned TRBD1 or TRBD2 (6 bases each). This CDR3 has 12 residues. CDR1 SGHRS and CDR2 YFSETQ come from the germline V gene. V lost 6 bases to trimming and J lost 3 bases, with 10 bases between them. The DNA of the CDR3 is TGCGCCAGCAAGGGGGGCGGCTACGAGCAGTACTTC. This encodes CASKGGGYEQYF. Using reference TRBV5-1 and TRBJ2-7 for the parts outside the CDR3, the full variable domain is KAGVTQTPRYLIKTRGQQVTLSCSPISGHRSVSWYQQTPGQGLQFLFEYFSETQRNKGNFPGRFSGRQFSNSRSEMNVSTLELGDSALYLCASKGGGYEQYFGPGTRLTVT.

Many counts were recorded for this clonotype. The chain has TRBV29-1 and TRBJ1-2; the D gene is possibly TRBD1 (5 bases). Germline V gives CDR1 SQVTM, CDR2 ANQGSEA. V was trimmed by 4 bases and J by 7 bases, leaving 10 bases between them. The CDR3 runs 11 residues. CDR3 nucleotide sequence: TGCAGCGTTGCCAGGGCGGGTGGCTACACCTTC. This sequence encodes CSVARAGGYTF. The full variable domain, rest sourced from reference TRBV29-1 and TRBJ1-2, is SAVISQKPSRDICQRGTSLTIQCQVDSQVTMMFWYRQQPGQSLTLIATANQGSEATYESGFVIDKFPISRPNLTFSTLTVSNMSPEDSSIYLCSVARAGGYTFGSGTRLTVV.

This clonotype has at least ten counts. This chain connects TRBV5-1 to TRBJ2-7, with D possibly TRBD1 on 5 matching bases. V dropped 3 bases and J dropped 3 bases, with 13 bases sitting between them. This CDR3 has 14 amino acids. In germline, CDR1 is SGHRS, CDR2 YFSETQ. The CDR3 reads CASSSLDSYYEQYF. The CDR3 DNA follows: TGCGCCAGCAGCTCCCTAGACAGTTACTACGAGCAGTACTTC. The entire variable domain, with the rest obtained from reference TRBV5-1 and TRBJ2-7, is as follows: KAGVTQTPRYLIKTRGQQVTLSCSPISGHRSVSWYQQTPGQGLQFLFEYFSETQRNKGNFPGRFSGRQFSNSRSEMNVSTLELGDSALYLCASSSLDSYYEQYFGPGTRLTVT.

This clonotype was found many times. The V and J genes are TRBV3-1 and TRBJ2-5; 10 nucleotides align to TRBD2. Germline V gene data show CDR1 as LGHDT and CDR2 as YNNKEL (reference sequence). With V trimmed by 4 bases and J by 4 bases, 9 bases remained unmatched. The CDR3 contains 16 residues. This CDR3 is CASSLAGTSEGETQYF. In DNA, the CDR3 is TGTGCCAGCAGCCTTGCCGGGACTAGCGAAGGAGAGACCCAGTACTTC.

The V call is TRBV20-1, the J call TRBJ2-7, with 11 positions matching TRBD1. J lost 4 bases, V lost 1 base, and 6 bases had no gene match. The germline V gene encodes CDR1 DFQATT and CDR2 SNEGSKA (reference sequence). The CDR3 consists of 15 residues. The CDR3 region has the DNA TGCAGTGCTAGAGGCCCAGGGACAGGGGGATACGAGCAGTACTTC. The encoded protein is CSARGPGTGGYEQYF.

This clonotype was detected ten times or more. This chain joins TRBV20-1 and TRBJ2-7; no firm D call. Trimming pared 6 bases from V and 5 bases from J, leaving 11 bases between. Germline V gene data show CDR1 as DFQATT and CDR2 as SNEGSKA (reference sequence). The CDR3 length is 11 residues. The DNA of the CDR3 is TGCAGTGCCTATTTTAATAACGAGCAGTACTTC. Protein: CSAYFNNEQYF.

The CDR3 sequence: CASSFMAEYGYTF. The CDR3 coding sequence is TGCGCCAGCAGCTTTATGGCTGAATATGGCTACACCTTC. The rearrangement links TRBV5-1 to TRBJ1-2; D remains unclear. The CDR3 is made up of 13 amino acids. Germline CDR1 is SGHRS and CDR2 is YFSETQ. V was cut by 2 bases and J by 5 bases, with 10 bases left in between. The variable domain in full, completed from reference TRBV5-1 and TRBJ1-2, reads KAGVTQTPRYLIKTRGQQVTLSCSPISGHRSVSWYQQTPGQGLQFLFEYFSETQRNKGNFPGRFSGRQFSNSRSEMNVSTLELGDSALYLCASSFMAEYGYTFGSGTRLTVV.

The V call is TRBV24-1, the J call TRBJ2-3, with unresolved D. Trimming removed 9 bases at V and 0 bases at J, with 6 bases between. Germline values: CDR1 KGHDR, CDR2 SFDVKD. CDR3 length: 12 amino acids. The chain's CDR3 is CATLSSTDTQYF. The DNA for the CDR3 is TGTGCCACCCTGTCCAGCACAGATACGCAGTATTTT.

This clonotype was picked up many times. At one end the junction does not follow the germline gene, possibly because of a read error. This chain connects TRBV7-2 to TRBJ2-1, with 8 bases that match TRBD2. The CDR3 is 15 amino acids. CDR1 SGHTA and CDR2 FQGNSA come from the germline V gene. The CDR3, as DNA: TGTGCCAGCAACTTACCGCGGGGGGCCCCCGATGAGCAGTTCTTC. This sequence encodes CASNLPRGAPDEQFF.

On this clonotype: The conserved phenylalanine or tryptophan normally closing the CDR3 is absent here, so this likely arose from a read error. The chain is built from TRBV5-1 and TRBJ2-5; D perhaps matches TRBD1 (5 bases). With 3 bases removed from V and 1 base from J, the gap between germline ends came to 16 bases. Germline V CDR1 and CDR2: SGHRS, YFSETQ. The CDR3 contains 16 residues. CDR3 nucleotides: TGCGCCAGCAGCTCCACTAATCCGACAGCCCAAGAGACCCAGTACTGC. It codes for CASSSTNPTAQETQYC.

In this sample, this clonotype turned up a few times. The rearrangement uses TRBV5-1 and TRBJ2-5, with 7 bases lining up with TRBD1. Germline V CDR1 and CDR2: SGHRS, YFSETQ. After removal of 4 bases from V and 3 bases from J, the junction contained 3 bases not matched to a gene. The CDR3 has 13 residues. The CDR3 region has the DNA TGCGCCAGCAGCGTCACAGGGGAAGAGACCCAGTACTTC. This sequence encodes CASSVTGEETQYF.

The table lists this clonotype with many counts. The rearrangement joins TRBV7-2 to TRBJ2-3; D may be TRBD2 (6 bases). The CDR3 is 15 amino acids. The germline gives CDR1 SGHTA, CDR2 FQGNSA. V lost 0 bases and J lost 0, with 7 bases in between. CDR3 coding DNA: TGTGCCAGCAGCTTAGCGGGGACTAGCACAGATACGCAGTATTTT. Translated, it gives CASSLAGTSTDTQYF.

For this clonotype: One end of the junction varies from germline; a read error may be responsible. The chain uses TRBV11-2 and TRBJ2-3; D unclear. CDR1 and CDR2 (germline): SGHAT, FQNNGV. CDR3 size: 15 residues. This CDR3 is CANSLGPQSTDTQYF. The CDR3, as DNA: TGTGCCAACAGCTTAGGCCCCCAGAGCACAGATACGCAGTATTTT.

To note about this clonotype: A read error is possible here, since a much larger clone lies one base away. The chain employs TRBV12-3 or TRBV12-4 and TRBJ1-2; D perhaps matches TRBD1 (5 bases). There are 13 residues in the CDR3. V dropped 6 bases and J dropped 1 base, with 9 bases sitting between them. The CDR3 reads CASRGPSNYGYTF. The CDR3 DNA reads as TGTGCCAGCAGGGGACCTAGTAACTATGGCTACACCTTC.